This T cell receptor beta chain comes out of a study of T cell responses to AZD1222 COVID-19 vaccine (dated by TCRdb to 2020 to 2022). About the investigation overall: A total of around 240 trial participants underwent TCR sequencing, of whom about 200 had received two doses of AZD1222 and roughly 26 had received two doses of the MenACWY control vaccine. Enrollment into the trials was organized by age into subgroups of 18-55, 56-69 and 70-plus years, and those subgroups contained roughly 160, 29 and 62 TCR-sequenced participants, respectively. Overall study outcomes, separate from this receptor: No day 14 peak-response samples were available, so repertoires were characterized only after the peak T cell response. After two AZD1222 doses, spike-specific TCR breadth and depth were significantly higher than at day 0 and than in MenACWY recipients. Participants were mostly white British and included more females than males, and it was suggested by the authors that clonal diversity may have been underestimated. Conclusions about previously exposed vaccinees were limited because only six AZD1222 recipients were SARS-CoV-2 seropositive at baseline. In the small 56-69-year group, the increase in depth fell short of significance, most likely because of low power. Vaccine-associated CD4 TCRs spanned the whole spike protein, with dominant responses in regions 160-218 and 743-854. Epitopes outside the regions mutated in the B.1.351 and B.1.1.7 variants were reportedly recognized by nearly half of the unique spike-specific TCRs.

In the paper's terms, the time point label means: about 28 days (+/-7) after the second vaccine dose. AZD1222 recipients whose second dose came at about 4 weeks and those whose second dose came at about 12 weeks were combined into one group, since spike-specific TCR depth and breadth did not differ between the two schedules. The vaccinee samples were drawn from two UK trials, COV001 and COV002, one of which was a single-blind randomized controlled phase 2/3 trial testing AZD1222 (ChAdOx1 nCoV-19) in healthy adults. For TCRbeta chain sequencing, PBMC samples were collected from trial participants at day 0 and at day 28 after the second dose. As to this clone: Its antigen is unknown. Base qualities are not provided; no much larger clone lies one nucleotide away.

The CDR3 regions of human TCRbeta chains were subjected to immunosequencing. Turning to the authors' computational methods: Repertoire TCRs were matched against a reference library of SARS-CoV-2-specific TCRs generated with the MIRA antigen-specificity platform. Breadth meant the fraction of unique TCRs that were SARS-CoV-2-associated, whereas depth meant the fraction of total T cells that were SARS-CoV-2-associated. Using the MIRA data, each spike-specific TCR was assigned both to the spike region to which the TCR was reactive and to a CD4 or CD8 class. Log10-transformed breadth and depth values were compared by one-way ANOVA with Sidak's multiple comparisons tests. Here the immuneACCESS table is served through TCRdb, limited to in-frame sequences with V and J called. Missing clones are a known gap in these copies; in checked studies unresolved V genes cover under half, and the rest lacks a known reason. V and J calls and clone size follow that table, whereas D and trimming were derived from the DNA. The sample records around 190,000 clones, almost 90% of which are singletons. The top ten clones comprise under 14% of the sample.

V is pared back by 4 bases and J by 13 bases, with 20 bases lying between the germline termini. CDR1 and CDR2 are drawn from the germline V gene: SNHLY, FYNNEI. Including cysteine and phenylalanine, the CDR3 has 13 amino acids. The sequence is cut down to CDR3 DNA, 39 bases in frame from base 1. The sample here was peripheral blood, taken 28 days after the second AZD1222 dose. The V and J genes are TRBV2 and TRBJ2-7, and perhaps TRBD1 as D gene, on 6 matching bases. The clonotype was recovered from an adult who received the AZD1222 COVID-19 vaccine. The DNA reads as follows: TGTGCCAGCAGTGTACGTGGACAGACCGAGCTCTACTTC. Its protein product is CASSVRGQTELYF.